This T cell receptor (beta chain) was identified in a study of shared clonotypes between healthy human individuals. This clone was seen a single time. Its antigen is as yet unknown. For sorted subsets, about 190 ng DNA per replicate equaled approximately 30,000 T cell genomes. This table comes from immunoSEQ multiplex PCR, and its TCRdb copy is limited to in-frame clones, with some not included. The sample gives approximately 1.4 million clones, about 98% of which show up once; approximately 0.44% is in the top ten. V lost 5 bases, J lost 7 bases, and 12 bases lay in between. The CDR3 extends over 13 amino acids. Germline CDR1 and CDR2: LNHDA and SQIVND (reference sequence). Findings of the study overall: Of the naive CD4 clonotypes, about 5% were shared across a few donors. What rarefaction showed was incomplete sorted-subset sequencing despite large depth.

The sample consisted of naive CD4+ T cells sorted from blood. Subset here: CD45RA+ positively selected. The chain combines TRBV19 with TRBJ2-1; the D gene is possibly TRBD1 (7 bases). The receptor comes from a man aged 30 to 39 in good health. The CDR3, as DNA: TGTGCCAGTAGTCACCCAGGGGGGAATGAGCAGTTCTTC. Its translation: CASSHPGGNEQFF.